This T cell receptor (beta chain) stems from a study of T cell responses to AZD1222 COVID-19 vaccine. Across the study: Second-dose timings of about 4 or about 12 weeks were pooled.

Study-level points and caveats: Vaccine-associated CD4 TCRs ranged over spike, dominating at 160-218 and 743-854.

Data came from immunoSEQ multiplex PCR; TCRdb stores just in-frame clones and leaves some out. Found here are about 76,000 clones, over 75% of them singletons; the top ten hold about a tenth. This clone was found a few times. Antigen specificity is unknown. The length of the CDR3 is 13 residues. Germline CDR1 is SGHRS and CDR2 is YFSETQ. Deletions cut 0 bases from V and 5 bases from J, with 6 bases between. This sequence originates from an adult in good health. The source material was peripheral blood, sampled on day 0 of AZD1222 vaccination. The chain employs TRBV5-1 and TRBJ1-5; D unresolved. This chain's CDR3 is CASSLGVDQPQHF. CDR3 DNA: TGCGCCAGCAGCTTGGGGGTAGATCAGCCCCAGCATTTT. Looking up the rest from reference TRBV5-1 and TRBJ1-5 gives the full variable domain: KAGVTQTPRYLIKTRGQQVTLSCSPISGHRSVSWYQQTPGQGLQFLFEYFSETQRNKGNFPGRFSGRQFSNSRSEMNVSTLELGDSALYLCASSLGVDQPQHFGDGTRLSIL.